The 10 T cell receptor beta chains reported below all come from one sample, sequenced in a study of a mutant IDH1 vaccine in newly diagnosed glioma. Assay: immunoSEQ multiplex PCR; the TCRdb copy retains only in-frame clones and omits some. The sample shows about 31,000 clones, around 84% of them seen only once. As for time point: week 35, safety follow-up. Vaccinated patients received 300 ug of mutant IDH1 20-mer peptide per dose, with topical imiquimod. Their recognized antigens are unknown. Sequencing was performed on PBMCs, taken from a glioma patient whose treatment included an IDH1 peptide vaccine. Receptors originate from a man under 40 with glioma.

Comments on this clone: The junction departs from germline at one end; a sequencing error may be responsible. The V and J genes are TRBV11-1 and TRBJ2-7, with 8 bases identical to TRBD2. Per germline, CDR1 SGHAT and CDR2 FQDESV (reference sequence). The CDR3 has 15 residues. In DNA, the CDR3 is TGTGCCAGCAGTATAGCGGGACCCTCCTCCCACGAGCAGTACTTC. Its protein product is CASSIAGPSSHEQYF.

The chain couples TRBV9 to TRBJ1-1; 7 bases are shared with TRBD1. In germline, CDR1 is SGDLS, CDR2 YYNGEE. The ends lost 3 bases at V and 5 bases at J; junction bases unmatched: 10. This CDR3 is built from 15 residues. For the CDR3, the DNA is TGTGCCAGCAGCGCGGCGGAGGGGGCTGGGACTGAAGCTTTCTTT. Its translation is CASSAAEGAGTEAFF.

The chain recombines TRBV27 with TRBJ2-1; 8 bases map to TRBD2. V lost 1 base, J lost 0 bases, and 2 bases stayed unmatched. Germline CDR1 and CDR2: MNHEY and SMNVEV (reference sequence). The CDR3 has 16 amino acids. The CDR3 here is CASSLLAGTSYNEQFF. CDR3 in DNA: TGTGCCAGCAGTTTATTAGCGGGAACCTCCTACAATGAGCAGTTCTTC.

The CDR3 nucleotides read TGTGCGGCCTCGAAAGCGGGCTCGACAGATACGCAGTATTTT. This sequence encodes CAASKAGSTDTQYF. The gene calls are TRBV30 and TRBJ2-3, with TRBD2 as a possible D gene (6 bases). This CDR3 comprises 14 residues. CDR1 is GTSNPN, CDR2 SVGIG, per germline (reference sequence).

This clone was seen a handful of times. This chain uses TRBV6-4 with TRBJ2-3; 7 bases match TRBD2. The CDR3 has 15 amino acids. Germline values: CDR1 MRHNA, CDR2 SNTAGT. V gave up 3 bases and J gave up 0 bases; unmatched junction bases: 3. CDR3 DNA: TGTGCCAGCAGTGAGGTTAGCGGGAGCACAGATACGCAGTATTTT. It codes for CASSEVSGSTDTQYF.

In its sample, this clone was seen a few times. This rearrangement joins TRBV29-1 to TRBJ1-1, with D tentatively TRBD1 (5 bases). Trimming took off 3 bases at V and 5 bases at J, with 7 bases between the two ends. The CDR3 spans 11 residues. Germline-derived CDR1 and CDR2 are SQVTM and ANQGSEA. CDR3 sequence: CSVEGGTEAFF. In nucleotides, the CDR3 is TGCAGCGTTGAGGGGGGTACTGAAGCTTTCTTT.

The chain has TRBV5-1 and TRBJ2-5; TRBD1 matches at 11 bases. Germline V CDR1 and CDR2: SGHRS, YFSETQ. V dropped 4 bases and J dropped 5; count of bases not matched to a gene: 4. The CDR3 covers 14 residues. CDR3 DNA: TGCGCCAGCAGCCGGACAGGGGGCGATGAGACCCAGTACTTC. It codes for CASSRTGGDETQYF.

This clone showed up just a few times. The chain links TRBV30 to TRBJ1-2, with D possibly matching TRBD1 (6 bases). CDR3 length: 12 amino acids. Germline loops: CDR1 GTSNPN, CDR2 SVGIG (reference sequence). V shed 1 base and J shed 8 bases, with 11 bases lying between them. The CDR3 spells CAWSASGEGYTF. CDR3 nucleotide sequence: TGTGCCTGGAGTGCTTCAGGGGAAGGCTACACCTTC.

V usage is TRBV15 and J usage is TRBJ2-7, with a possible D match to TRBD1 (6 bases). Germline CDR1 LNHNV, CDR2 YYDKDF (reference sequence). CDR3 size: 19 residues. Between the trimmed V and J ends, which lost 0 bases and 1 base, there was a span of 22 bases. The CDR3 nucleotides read TGTGCCACCAGCAGAGATGTAATCTCGAGGGGACACCGGTCCTACGAGCAGTACTTC. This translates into CATSRDVISRGHRSYEQYF. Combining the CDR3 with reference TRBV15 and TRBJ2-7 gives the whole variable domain DAMVIQNPRYQVTQFGKPVTLSCSQTLNHNVMYWYQQKSSQAPKLLFHYYDKDFNNEADTPDNFQSRRPNTSFCFLDIRSPGLGDTAMYLCATSRDVISRGHRSYEQYFGPGTRLTVT.

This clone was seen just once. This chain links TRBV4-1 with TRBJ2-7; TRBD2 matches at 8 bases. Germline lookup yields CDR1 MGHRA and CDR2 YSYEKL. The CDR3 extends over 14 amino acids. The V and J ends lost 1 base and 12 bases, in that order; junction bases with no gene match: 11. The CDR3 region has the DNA TGCGCCAGCAGCCAAGGAGGCGGGGGGCAGAATCCGTACTTC. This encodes CASSQGGGGQNPYF.